These T cell receptor beta chains were read from a single sample in a study of vaccination and CD4 T cells after COVID-19. No antigen has been identified for these receptors. TCRdb independently ran MiXCR on the PCR reads; one entry per CDR3 protein. The sample lists roughly 21,000 distinct CDR3 sequences; 62% were seen once. The sample consisted of CD4+ T cells from blood, cultured in vitro, taken before SARS-CoV-2 vaccination. All receptors come from a human donor who received a COVID-19 vaccine. Both conserved end residues are part of each CDR3. D genes are given only for firm matches. Clone size, where shown, is once, few, many, or a class for clones that have expanded.

J gene | V gene | clone size | D gene | CDR3 DNA | CDR3 protein
TRBJ2-1 | TRBV7-9 | NA | TRBD2 | TGTGCCAGCAGCTTGGACGGGACTAGCGGATACAATGAGCAGTTCTTC | CASSLDGTSGYNEQFF
TRBJ2-3 | TRBV11-3 | NA | NA | TGTGCCAGCAGCCGGCGGAGAGGGGGAGATGATACGCAGTATTTT | CASSRRRGGDDTQYF
TRBJ1-4 | TRBV30 | NA | TRBD1 | TGTGCCTGGAGTTTCGGACAGGGGAGGTATGAAAAACTGTTTTTT | CAWSFGQGRYEKLFF
TRBJ1-2 | TRBV24-1 | NA | TRBD1 | TGTGCCACCAGTGAGTCAATTCAGGGGGCGCTGCTGGTTAACTATGGCTACACCTTC | CATSESIQGALLVNYGYTF
TRBJ1-1 | TRBV12-3/TRBV12-4 | once | NA | TGTGCCAGCAGGAGGGTCGGAGGGTCTGAAGCTTTCTTT | CASRRVGGSEAFF
TRBJ2-5 | TRBV20-1 | NA | TRBD2 | TGCAGTGCTAGGGGCCTAGCGGACGTTAGGGAGACCCAGTACTTC | CSARGLADVRETQYF
TRBJ1-2 | TRBV12-3/TRBV12-4 | NA | NA | TGTGCCAGCAGTTTACAGGGGATTGGCTACACCTTC | CASSLQGIGYTF
TRBJ1-2 | TRBV7-2 | NA | NA | TGTGCCAGCAGCTTAGGTGGGGGGGCCCTACACGTTGGCTACACCTTC | CASSLGGGALHVGYTF
TRBJ1-5 | TRBV10-2 | NA | TRBD1 | TGCGCCAGCAGTGAGGCAGACAGGGGCAATCAGCCCCAGCATTTT | CASSEADRGNQPQHF
TRBJ2-6 | TRBV7-2 | NA | TRBD1 | TGTGCCAGCAGCCGGGACAGCAACTCTGGGGCCAACGTCCTGACTTTC | CASSRDSNSGANVLTF
TRBJ2-7 | TRBV27 | few | TRBD1 | TGTGCCAGCCGGGACAGGGGGTACGAGCAGTACTTC | CASRDRGYEQYF
TRBJ1-5 | TRBV19 | NA | TRBD1 | TGTGCCAGTAGTAGTACAGGGGGCGTGAGCAATCAGCCCCAGCATTTT | CASSSTGGVSNQPQHF
TRBJ1-2 | TRBV12-3/TRBV12-4 | NA | NA | TGTGCCAGCAGTTTAGCGTATCAGGTTTACTATGGCTACACCTTC | CASSLAYQVYYGYTF
TRBJ2-2 | TRBV27 | NA | NA | TGTGCCAGCAGTTCGTCCGGGGAGCTGTTTTTT | CASSSSGELFF
TRBJ1-2 | TRBV20-1 | few | NA | TGCAGTGCTAGGGTCCAGGGAAGTGGCTACACCTTC | CSARVQGSGYTF
TRBJ2-5 | TRBV24-1 | NA | NA | TGTGCCACCAGTGATTTGGTACACCAAGAGACCCAGTACTTC | CATSDLVHQETQYF
TRBJ1-5 | TRBV9 | NA | NA | TGTGCCAGCAGCCAGACTCCCTTGAGCAATCAGCCCCAGCATTTT | CASSQTPLSNQPQHF
TRBJ2-5 | TRBV20-1 | few | NA | TGCAGTGCTAGAGATTCGTCGTTGAGGGAGACCCAGTACTTC | CSARDSSLRETQYF
TRBJ1-3 | TRBV20-1 | NA | NA | TGCAGTGCTAGTGGACAAGGAGGAAACACCATATATTTT | CSASGQGGNTIYF
TRBJ1-1 | TRBV5-1 | NA | TRBD1 | TGCGCCAGCAGCTCAACAGGGGGCAGGAACACTGAAGCTTTCTTT | CASSSTGGRNTEAFF
TRBJ1-1 | TRBV6-1 | NA | NA | TGTGCCAGCCGGTACGGCCCGGGTTTTGAAGCTTTCTTT | CASRYGPGFEAFF
TRBJ2-5 | TRBV30 | NA | TRBD2 | TGTGCCTGGGCAACGGGGGGATCAGAGACCCAGTACTTC | CAWATGGSETQYF